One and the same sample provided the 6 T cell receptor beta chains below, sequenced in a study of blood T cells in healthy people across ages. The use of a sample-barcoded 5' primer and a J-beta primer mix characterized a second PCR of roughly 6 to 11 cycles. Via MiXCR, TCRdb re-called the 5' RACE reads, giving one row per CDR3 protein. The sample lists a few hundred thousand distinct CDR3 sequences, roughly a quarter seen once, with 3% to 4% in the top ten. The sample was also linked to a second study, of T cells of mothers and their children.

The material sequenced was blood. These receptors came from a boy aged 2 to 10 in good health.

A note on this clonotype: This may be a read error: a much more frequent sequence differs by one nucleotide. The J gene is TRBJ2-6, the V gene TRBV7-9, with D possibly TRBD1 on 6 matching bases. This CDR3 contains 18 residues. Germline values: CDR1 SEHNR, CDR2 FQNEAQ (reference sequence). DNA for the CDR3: TGTGCCAGCACCATTCTAGGGGACATAAGCTCTGGGGCCAACGCCCTGACTTTC. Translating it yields CASTILGDISSGANALTF.

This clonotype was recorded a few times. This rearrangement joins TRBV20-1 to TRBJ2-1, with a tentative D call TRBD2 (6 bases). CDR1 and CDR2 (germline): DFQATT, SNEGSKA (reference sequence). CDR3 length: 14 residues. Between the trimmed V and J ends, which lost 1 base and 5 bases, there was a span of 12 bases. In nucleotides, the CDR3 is TGCAGTGCTAGAGTCGGGAGATATAACAATGAGCAGTTCTTC. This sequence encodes CSARVGRYNNEQFF.

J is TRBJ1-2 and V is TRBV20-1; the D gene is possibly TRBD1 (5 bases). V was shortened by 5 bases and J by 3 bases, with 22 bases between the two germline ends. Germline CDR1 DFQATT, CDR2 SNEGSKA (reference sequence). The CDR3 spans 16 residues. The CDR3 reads CSAPGQSGGGDYGYTF. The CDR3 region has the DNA TGCAGTGCTCCCGGCCAATCGGGCGGAGGGGACTATGGCTACACCTTC.

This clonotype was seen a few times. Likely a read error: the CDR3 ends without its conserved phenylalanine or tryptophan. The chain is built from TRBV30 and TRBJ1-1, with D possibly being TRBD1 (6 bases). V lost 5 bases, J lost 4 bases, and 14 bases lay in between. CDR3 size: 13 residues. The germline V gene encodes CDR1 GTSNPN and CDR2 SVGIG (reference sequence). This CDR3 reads CAWGTDRVTEAFS. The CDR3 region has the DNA TGTGCCTGGGGAACGGACAGAGTCACTGAAGCTTTCTCT.

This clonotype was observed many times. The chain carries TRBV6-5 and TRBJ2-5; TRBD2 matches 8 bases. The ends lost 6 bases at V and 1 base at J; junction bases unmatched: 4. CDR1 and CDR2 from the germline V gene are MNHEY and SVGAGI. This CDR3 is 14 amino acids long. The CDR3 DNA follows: TGTGCCAGCAGCTGGGGGACTAGCCAAGAGACCCAGTACTTC. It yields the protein CASSWGTSQETQYF.

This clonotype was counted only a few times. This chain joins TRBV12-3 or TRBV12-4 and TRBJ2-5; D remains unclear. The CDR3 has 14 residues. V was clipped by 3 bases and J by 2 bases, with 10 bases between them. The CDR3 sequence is CASSFFSEQETQYF. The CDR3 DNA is TGTGCCAGCAGTTTCTTTTCAGAACAAGAGACCCAGTACTTC.